Presented here are 13 T cell receptor beta chains from one specimen sequenced in a study of shared clonotypes between healthy human individuals. CD45RO negativity and positive selection for CCR7 defined naive CD8 cells, a population that excluded terminally differentiated effector memory CD45RA+ cells. The repertoire was sequenced with immunoSEQ multiplex PCR; TCRdb's copy has only in-frame clones and lacks some. The sample holds about 1.9 million clones, approximately 92% seen once. Specimen: naive CD8+ T cells from PBMCs. The receptors come from a man in his late teens or twenties in good health. Some clones in this sample may be carry-over from other donors' samples.

The rearrangement links TRBV10-3 to TRBJ2-7, with TRBD2 as a possible D gene (7 bases). CDR3 length: 14 amino acids. V shed 5 bases and J shed 5 bases, with 16 bases lying between them. Germline loops: CDR1 ENHRY, CDR2 SYGVKD. The CDR3 spells CAISSLGGRDEQYF. The DNA of the CDR3 is TGTGCCATCAGTTCACTGGGGGGGCGAGACGAGCAGTACTTC.

V gene TRBV7-9 combines with J gene TRBJ2-7; a weak D match, TRBD2 (6 bases). Germline V lookup: CDR1 SEHNR, CDR2 FQNEAQ (reference sequence). V was pared by 1 base and J by 2 bases, with 12 bases between. This CDR3 contains 15 residues. The CDR3 sequence is CASSLVGGPTYEQYF. CDR3 coding DNA: TGTGCCAGCAGCTTAGTCGGGGGACCGACCTACGAGCAGTACTTC.

About this clone: Different DNA sequences within this sample yield the same CDR3. This chain connects TRBV29-1 to TRBJ2-1; D gene ambiguous. CDR3 length: 12 residues. Germline CDR1 SQVTM, CDR2 ANQGSEA. Trimming took off 2 bases at V and 3 bases at J, with 5 bases between the two ends. DNA of the CDR3: TGCAGCGTTGAAATACACTACAATGAGCAGTTCTTC. It translates to CSVEIHYNEQFF.

The rearrangement joins TRBV6-1 to TRBJ1-5; 12 bases agree with TRBD1. The V and J ends lost 2 bases and 3 bases, in that order; junction bases with no gene match: 17. Germline CDR1 and CDR2: MNHNS and SASEGT. This CDR3 spans 21 amino acids. CDR3 loop: CASSEYPAGQGARRTNQPQHF. CDR3 coding DNA: TGTGCCAGCAGTGAATACCCCGCGGGACAGGGGGCACGACGGACCAATCAGCCCCAGCATTTT.

V and J are TRBV19 and TRBJ1-5; D remains unclear. Deletions cut 4 bases from V and 8 bases from J, with 15 bases between. From germline, CDR1 is LNHDA and CDR2 SQIVND (reference sequence). The length of the CDR3 is 14 residues. The CDR3 spells CASSTGRVSEPQHF. CDR3 bases: TGTGCCAGTAGTACCGGACGGGTAAGTGAGCCCCAGCATTTT.

The J gene is TRBJ2-7, the V gene TRBV29-1; the match to TRBD1 covers 10 bases. The trim removed 2 bases at V and 4 bases at J, leaving 8 bases unmatched. CDR1 SQVTM and CDR2 ANQGSEA come from the germline V gene. CDR3 length: 15 residues. Here the CDR3 reads CSVESRGTGDYEQYF. CDR3 in DNA: TGCAGCGTTGAATCCCGAGGGACAGGGGATTACGAGCAGTACTTC.

In its sample, this clone was seen once. The genes are TRBV5-4 and TRBJ2-7; no reliable D call. Between the trimmed V and J ends, which lost 4 bases and 1 base, there was a span of 9 bases. The CDR3 totals 13 residues. Germline lookup yields CDR1 SGHNT and CDR2 YYREEE (reference sequence). CDR3 nucleotide sequence: TGTGCCAGCAGCAATAAGGAGTCCTACGAGCAGTACTTC. It encodes CASSNKESYEQYF.

The rearrangement links TRBV4-3 to TRBJ2-2; 8 positions agree with TRBD2. From germline, CDR1 is LGHNA and CDR2 YSLEER. The V and J ends lost 4 bases and 4 bases, in that order; junction bases with no gene match: 8. The CDR3 covers 16 residues. The CDR3 region is CASSPSLGRATGELFF. In DNA, the CDR3 is TGCGCCAGCAGCCCGAGTCTCGGGAGGGCCACCGGGGAGCTGTTTTTT.

The rearrangement joins TRBV25-1 to TRBJ2-3; D remains unclear. The CDR3 totals 10 residues. The V and J ends lost 7 bases and 8 bases respectively, with 7 bases between them. Germline CDR1 is MGHDK and CDR2 is SYGVNS. In nucleotides, the CDR3 is TGTGCCAGCAAGGGTGGTACGCAGTATTTT. It specifies CASKGGTQYF.

The CDR3 DNA reads TGTGCCAGCAGCGTTGAGTCTTTTTCCGGAGGCTACACCTTC. Its protein product is CASSVESFSGGYTF. This chain connects TRBV9 to TRBJ1-2, with D hard to call. The CDR3 is made up of 14 amino acids. CDR1 is SGDLS and CDR2 is YYNGEE in the germline V gene. V was shortened by 2 bases and J by 8 bases, with 16 bases between the two germline ends.

V usage is TRBV5-6 and J usage is TRBJ1-2; TRBD1 matches at 8 bases. The ends lost 0 bases at V and 4 bases at J; junction bases unmatched: 5. The CDR3 extends over 15 amino acids. Looked up from germline, CDR1 is SGHDT and CDR2 is YYEEEE. As DNA, the CDR3 is TGTGCCAGCAGCTTGGACCGGGACAGGCTCTATGGCTACACCTTC. Its protein is CASSLDRDRLYGYTF.

The rearrangement joins TRBV28 to TRBJ2-7, with D possibly being TRBD1 or TRBD2 (5 bases each). Germline lookup yields CDR1 MDHEN and CDR2 SYDVKM. This CDR3 region has 13 residues. Between the trimmed V and J ends, which lost 5 bases and 7 bases, there was a span of 15 bases. CDR3 protein: CASSTRGVREQYF. The CDR3 DNA is TGTGCCAGCAGTACCCGAGGGGTTCGGGAGCAGTACTTC.

This clone appeared a single time. The same CDR3 arises from other DNA sequences in this sample as well. The V and J genes are TRBV2 and TRBJ2-1; unclear D gene. This CDR3 is built from 15 residues. Trimming removed 4 bases at V and 0 bases at J, with 10 bases between. CDR1 is SNHLY, CDR2 FYNNEI, per germline. The chain's CDR3 is CASSARTSSYNEQFF. CDR3 coding DNA: TGTGCCAGCAGTGCACGGACGAGCTCCTACAATGAGCAGTTCTTC.